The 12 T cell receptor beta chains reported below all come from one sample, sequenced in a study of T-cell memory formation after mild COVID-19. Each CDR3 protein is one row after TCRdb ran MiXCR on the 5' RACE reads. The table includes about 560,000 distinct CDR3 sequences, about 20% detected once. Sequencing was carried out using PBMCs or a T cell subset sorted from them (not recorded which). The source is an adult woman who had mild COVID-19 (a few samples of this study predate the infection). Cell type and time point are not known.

DNA for the CDR3: TGTGCCAGCAGCACCCAGGGGGCGCCCACCGGGGAGCTGTTTTTT. Protein: CASSTQGAPTGELFF. The chain recombines TRBV7-8 with TRBJ2-2; TRBD1 aligns across 8 bases. The germline gives CDR1 SGHVS, CDR2 FQNEAQ. CDR3 length equals 15 residues. V shed 5 bases, J shed 4 bases, and the junction held 6 bases outside the gene matches.

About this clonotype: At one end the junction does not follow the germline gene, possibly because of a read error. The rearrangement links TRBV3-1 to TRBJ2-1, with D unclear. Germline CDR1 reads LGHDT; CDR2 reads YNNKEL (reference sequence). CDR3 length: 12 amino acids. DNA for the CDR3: TGTGACAGCCAGGACGACTACAATGAGCAGTTCTTC. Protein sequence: CDSQDDYNEQFF.

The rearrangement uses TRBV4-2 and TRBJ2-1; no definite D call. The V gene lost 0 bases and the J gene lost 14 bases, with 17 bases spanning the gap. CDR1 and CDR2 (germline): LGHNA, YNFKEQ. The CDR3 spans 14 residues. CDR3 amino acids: CASSQDPRDTWEFF. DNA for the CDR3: TGTGCCAGCAGCCAAGATCCCCGAGACACGTGGGAGTTCTTC.

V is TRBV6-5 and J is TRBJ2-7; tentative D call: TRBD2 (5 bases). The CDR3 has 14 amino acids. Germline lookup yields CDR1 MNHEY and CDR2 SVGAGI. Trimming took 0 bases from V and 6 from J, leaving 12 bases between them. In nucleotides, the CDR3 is TGTGCCAGCAGTTACTCGATGAGGGTAGGCGAGCAGTACTTC. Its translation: CASSYSMRVGEQYF.

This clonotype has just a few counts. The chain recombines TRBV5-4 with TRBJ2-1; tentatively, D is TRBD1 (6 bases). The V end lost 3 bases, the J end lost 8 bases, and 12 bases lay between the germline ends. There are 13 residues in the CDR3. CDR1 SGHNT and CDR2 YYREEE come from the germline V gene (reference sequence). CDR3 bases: TGTGCCAGCAGCTCCAACAGGGAATATGAGCAGTTCTTC. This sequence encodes CASSSNREYEQFF.

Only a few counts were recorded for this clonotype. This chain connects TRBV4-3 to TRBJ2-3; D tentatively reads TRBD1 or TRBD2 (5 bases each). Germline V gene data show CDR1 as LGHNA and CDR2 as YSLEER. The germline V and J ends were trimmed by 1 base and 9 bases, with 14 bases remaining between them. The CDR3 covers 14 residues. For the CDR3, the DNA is TGCGCCAGCAGCCAAGTGAGATATGAGGGGACGCAGTATTTT. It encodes CASSQVRYEGTQYF.

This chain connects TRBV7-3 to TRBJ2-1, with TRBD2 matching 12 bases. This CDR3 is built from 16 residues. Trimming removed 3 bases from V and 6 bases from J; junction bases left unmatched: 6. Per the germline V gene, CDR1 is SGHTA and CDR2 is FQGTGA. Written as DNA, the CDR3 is TGTGCCAGCAGCTTCTCTAGCGGGGGGGCCGCCAATGAGCAGTTCTTC. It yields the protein CASSFSSGGAANEQFF.

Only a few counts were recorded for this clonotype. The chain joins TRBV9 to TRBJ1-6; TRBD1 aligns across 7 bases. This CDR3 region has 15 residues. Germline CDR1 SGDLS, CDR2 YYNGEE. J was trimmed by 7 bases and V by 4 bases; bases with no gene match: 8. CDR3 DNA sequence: TGTGCCAGCAGCCCACGGACAGGAGTAAATTCACCCCTCCACTTT. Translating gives CASSPRTGVNSPLHF.

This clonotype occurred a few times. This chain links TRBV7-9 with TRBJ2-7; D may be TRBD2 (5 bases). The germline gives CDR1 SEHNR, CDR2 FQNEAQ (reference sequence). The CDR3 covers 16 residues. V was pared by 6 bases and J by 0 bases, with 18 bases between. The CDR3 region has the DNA TGTGCCAGCAGTTCTAGCCGGGATCCCACCTCCTACGAGCAGTACTTC. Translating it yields CASSSSRDPTSYEQYF.

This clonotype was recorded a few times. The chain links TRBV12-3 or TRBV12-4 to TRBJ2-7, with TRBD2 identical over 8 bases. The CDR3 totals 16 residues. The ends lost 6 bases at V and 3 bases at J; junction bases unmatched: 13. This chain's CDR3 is CASSPSTSGGRYEQYF. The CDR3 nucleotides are TGTGCCAGCAGCCCTTCCACTAGCGGAGGTCGCTACGAGCAGTACTTC.

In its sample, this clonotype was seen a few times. The CDR3 coding sequence is TGTGCCACCAGCAGAGAATTAGCAGCTGGGGCCAACGTCCTGACTTTC. Protein: CATSRELAAGANVLTF. The V call is TRBV15, the J call TRBJ2-6; D is unclear. V was clipped by 0 bases and J by 2 bases, with 8 bases between them. The CDR3 is 16 residues long. Germline CDR1 is LNHNV and CDR2 is YYDKDF (reference sequence).

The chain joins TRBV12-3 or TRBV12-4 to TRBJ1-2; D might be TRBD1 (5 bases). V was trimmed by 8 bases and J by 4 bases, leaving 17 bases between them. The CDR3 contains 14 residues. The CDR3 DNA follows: TGTGCCAGCTCGCACAAAAGGGGTGGCTATGGCTACACCTTC. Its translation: CASSHKRGGYGYTF.